Below are 15 T cell receptor beta chains sequenced from a single sample in a study of CD8 T cells in ankylosing spondylitis. A single record per CDR3 protein comes from TCRdb applying MiXCR to the 5' RACE reads. The sample shows under 300,000 distinct CDR3 sequences, around 10% of them seen only once. The sample comprised blood, either unsorted or a sorted T cell fraction (not recorded which). Receptor source: a male donor with ankylosing spondylitis or in good health (not recorded which).

V gene TRBV7-9 combines with J gene TRBJ2-1; 10 bases match TRBD2. The CDR3 is 15 amino acids. Germline CDR1 SEHNR, CDR2 FQNEAQ (reference sequence). The ends lost 5 bases at V and 7 bases at J; junction bases unmatched: 8. The CDR3 region has the DNA TGTGCCAGCAGCGATACTAGCGGGGCCAGTAATGAGCAGTTCTTC. As protein: CASSDTSGASNEQFF.

The sample holds a few counts of this clonotype. The CDR3 region is CASSSDPLGDSPLHF. The CDR3, as DNA: TGTGCCAGCAGCTCTGACCCCCTAGGAGATTCACCCCTCCACTTT. This chain connects TRBV5-5 to TRBJ1-6; D gene uncertain. Germline V CDR1 and CDR2: SGHKS, YYEKEE (reference sequence). Trimming shortened V by 3 bases and J by 8 bases, and 15 bases separated the two germline ends. The CDR3 has 15 amino acids.

This clonotype was seen a handful of times. The V gene is TRBV29-1, the J gene TRBJ1-5, with 8 positions matching TRBD1. Trimming cost V 6 bases and J 7 bases; bases outside gene matches: 8. The CDR3 sequence is 13 residues long. The germline V gene has CDR1 SQVTM and CDR2 ANQGSEA. The CDR3 protein is CSVGQGAEQPQHF. The CDR3 DNA follows: TGCAGCGTCGGGCAGGGGGCTGAGCAGCCCCAGCATTTT.

There are many counts of this clonotype. The chain carries TRBV20-1 and TRBJ2-1, with D perhaps matching TRBD1 (6 bases). The CDR3 loop spans 17 amino acids. V lost 1 base and J 3 bases, leaving 19 bases between the germline ends. CDR1 DFQATT and CDR2 SNEGSKA come from the germline V gene (reference sequence). The chain's CDR3 is CSARGPLLGARYNEQFF. The DNA for the CDR3 is TGCAGTGCTAGAGGACCTCTCCTGGGGGCCCGCTACAATGAGCAGTTCTTC.

This clonotype was found many times. The chain combines TRBV6-5 with TRBJ2-1; D unclear. Deletions cut 4 bases from V and 6 bases from J, with 13 bases between. Germline CDR1 MNHEY, CDR2 SVGAGI. This CDR3 has 14 residues. The DNA of the CDR3 is TGTGCCAGCAGTTCCCACGGCGCCTCCAATGAGCAGTTCTTC. Amino acids: CASSSHGASNEQFF.

This clonotype was counted ten times or more. This rearrangement joins TRBV5-1 to TRBJ2-1; D not resolved. Germline V gene data show CDR1 as SGHRS and CDR2 as YFSETQ. CDR3 size: 16 residues. Between the trimmed V and J ends, which lost 0 bases and 0 bases, there was a span of 10 bases. The CDR3: CASSLAGRTSYNEQFF. The CDR3 DNA is TGCGCCAGCAGCTTGGCCGGGCGGACCTCCTACAATGAGCAGTTCTTC.

In this sample, this clonotype turned up many times. For the CDR3, the DNA is TGTGCCAGCAGTCCTCCGACTAGCGGGAGGGCTGAGCAGTTCTTC. Translating gives CASSPPTSGRAEQFF. The chain couples TRBV12-3 or TRBV12-4 to TRBJ2-1, with 14 bases lining up with TRBD2. V lost 5 bases to trimming and J lost 9 bases; unmatched junction nucleotides: 6. The CDR3 is 15 residues long.

The table lists this clonotype with many counts. This rearrangement joins TRBV6-1 to TRBJ1-5, with 7 bases matching TRBD1. Germline V lookup: CDR1 MNHNS, CDR2 SASEGT. The CDR3 length is 14 residues. V trimming: 5 bases; J trimming: 6 bases; junction bases outside the gene matches: 7. The CDR3 spells CASSKQGRSQPQHF. As DNA, the CDR3 is TGTGCCAGCAGTAAACAGGGGCGAAGTCAGCCCCAGCATTTT.

This clonotype was picked up many times. The chain has TRBV20-1 and TRBJ1-1; 8 positions match TRBD1. Trimming cost V 6 bases and J 11 bases; bases outside gene matches: 8. The CDR3 consists of 11 residues. The germline V gene has CDR1 DFQATT and CDR2 SNEGSKA (reference sequence). The CDR3 coding sequence is TGCAGTGCCGTGACAGGGGCGGCTGCTTTCTTT. Its protein is CSAVTGAAAFF.

This clonotype came up a few times. The chain couples TRBV15 to TRBJ2-1; 9 positions match TRBD1. The CDR3 is 14 amino acids. Looked up from germline, CDR1 is LNHNV and CDR2 is YYDKDF (reference sequence). Germline trimming cut 7 bases from V and 3 bases from J; bases unmatched to any gene: 4. The CDR3: CATKDRGIYNEQFF. CDR3 bases: TGTGCCACCAAGGACAGGGGTATCTACAATGAGCAGTTCTTC.

This clonotype was seen repeatedly, ten times or more. The chain's CDR3 is CSARRGRGQETQYF. DNA for the CDR3: TGCAGTGCTCGTCGCGGGAGAGGTCAAGAGACCCAGTACTTC. This sequence joins TRBV20-1 and TRBJ2-5; 7 bases agree with TRBD2. Germline V gene data show CDR1 as DFQATT and CDR2 as SNEGSKA (reference sequence). The CDR3 contains 14 residues. The junction had 8 bases not matched to a gene; V was cut back by 5 bases and J by 2 bases.

This clonotype was seen repeatedly, ten times or more. V is TRBV5-1 and J is TRBJ1-2, with no clear D. There are 12 residues in the CDR3. V was trimmed by 4 bases and J by 3 bases, leaving 7 bases between them. The germline V gene has CDR1 SGHRS and CDR2 YFSETQ. The CDR3 protein is CASSHRDYGYTF. The CDR3 region has the DNA TGCGCCAGCAGCCACCGGGACTATGGCTACACCTTC.

This clonotype was seen ten or more times. The rearrangement uses TRBV4-1 and TRBJ2-1; 9 bases are shared with TRBD2. CDR1 and CDR2 (germline): MGHRA, YSYEKL. This CDR3 region has 16 residues. The V segment lost 3 bases and the J segment 4 bases; nucleotides outside the gene matches: 7. As DNA, the CDR3 is TGCGCCAGCAGCCACCCCGAGACTAGCGGTTACAATGAGCAGTTCTTC. Translation gives CASSHPETSGYNEQFF.

CDR3 region: CASSPGPPRAGGGELFF. The CDR3 coding sequence is TGTGCCAGCAGCCCGGGGCCCCCCCGGGCAGGGGGCGGGGAGCTGTTTTTT. The chain couples TRBV4-2 to TRBJ2-2; 7 bases align to TRBD1. The germline V gene has CDR1 LGHNA and CDR2 YNFKEQ. With V trimmed by 4 bases and J by 7 bases, 15 bases remained unmatched. The CDR3 loop spans 17 amino acids.

This clonotype has a count of ten or more. The CDR3 loop reads CASSLEVLGDYGYTF. CDR3 DNA sequence: TGCGCCAGCAGCTTGGAGGTCTTAGGAGACTATGGCTACACCTTC. V and J are TRBV5-1 and TRBJ1-2, with D hard to call. Germline V gene lookup returns CDR1 SGHRS and CDR2 YFSETQ. CDR3 length: 15 residues. Deletions cut 0 bases from V and 3 bases from J, with 12 bases between.